Below are 15 T cell receptor beta chains sequenced from a single sample in a study of post-analysis software for immune sequencing data. Their antigen targets remain unknown. Findings and caveats of the study: With TRBV5-6, TRBV5-1 and TRBV20-1 included, roughly five TRBV segments were more frequent in patients than in controls.

Unique-molecular-identifier-tagged TCR beta cDNA libraries were used. One entry per CDR3 protein, called by TCRdb with MiXCR from the PCR reads. The data contain roughly 800,000 distinct CDR3 sequences, around 50% of them singletons. Sequenced input: blood. The source of these receptors is a girl aged 5 to 17 with multiple sclerosis.

In DNA form, the CDR3 reads TGTGCCAGCAGTTTGATGGGGGGGATCAGCATTTACGAGCAGTACTTC. Its protein product is CASSLMGGISIYEQYF. V gene TRBV6-6 combines with J gene TRBJ2-4; 7 nucleotides align to TRBD2. The J call is in doubt because the DNA end fits TRBJ2-7 better. The germline CDR1 and CDR2 sequences are MNHNY and SVGAGI (reference sequence). The CDR3 extends over 16 amino acids.

This clonotype has more than one count but fewer than ten. The chain carries TRBV5-1 and TRBJ2-3; 11 nucleotides align to TRBD2. The CDR3 contains 16 residues. Germline-derived CDR1 and CDR2 are SGHRS and YFSETQ. V trimming: 4 bases; J trimming: 3 bases; junction bases outside the gene matches: 7. CDR3 protein: CASSAFVAGGTDTQYF. For the CDR3, the DNA is TGCGCCAGCAGCGCCTTTGTAGCGGGAGGGACAGATACGCAGTATTTT. Supplemented by reference TRBV5-1 and TRBJ2-3, the full variable domain reads KAGVTQTPRYLIKTRGQQVTLSCSPISGHRSVSWYQQTPGQGLQFLFEYFSETQRNKGNFPGRFSGRQFSNSRSEMNVSTLELGDSALYLCASSAFVAGGTDTQYFGPGTRLTVL.

V and J are TRBV20-1 and TRBJ1-2; 7 bases line up with TRBD1. Germline-derived CDR1 and CDR2 are DFQATT and SNEGSKA (reference sequence). V was clipped by 0 bases and J by 3 bases; unmatched bases: 10. CDR3 size: 16 residues. The CDR3 DNA reads as TGCAGTGCTAGAGATAGGTGGGGACAGAGGGACTATGGCTACACCTTC. Protein sequence: CSARDRWGQRDYGYTF.

The chain carries TRBV30 and TRBJ2-2, with 7 positions matching TRBD2. The CDR3 runs to 15 residues. Trimming removed 4 bases from V and 5 bases from J; junction bases left unmatched: 10. Germline V gene sequence: CDR1 GTSNPN, CDR2 SVGIG (reference sequence). CDR3 region: CAWIRNSGFTGELFF. In nucleotides, the CDR3 is TGTGCCTGGATCCGGAATAGCGGGTTTACCGGGGAGCTGTTTTTT. The variable domain in full, completed from reference TRBV30 and TRBJ2-2, reads SQTIHQWPATLVQPVGSPLSLECTVEGTSNPNLYWYRQAAGRGLQLLFYSVGIGQISSEVPQNLSASRPQDRQFILSSKKLLLSDSGFYLCAWIRNSGFTGELFFGEGSRLTVL.

This clonotype was picked up one time. The rearrangement joins TRBV5-1 to TRBJ2-4; 7 nucleotides match TRBD1. The V segment lost 4 bases and the J segment 1 base; nucleotides outside the gene matches: 5. This CDR3 is built from 15 residues. Germline assignment: CDR1 SGHRS and CDR2 YFSETQ. CDR3 sequence: CASSPLQGAKNIQYF. The DNA of the CDR3 is TGCGCCAGCAGCCCACTACAGGGGGCCAAAAACATTCAGTACTTC.

In this sample, this clonotype turned up a few times. The chain employs TRBV7-2 and TRBJ2-4, with 7 bases fitting TRBD2. The CDR3 sequence is 11 residues long. In germline, CDR1 is SGHTA, CDR2 FQGNSA. Unmatched junction bases numbered 5, after V lost 5 bases and J lost 13 bases. This chain's CDR3 is CASSPREEQYF. In nucleotides, the CDR3 is TGTGCCAGCAGCCCCCGGGAGGAGCAGTACTTC.

The chain combines TRBV7-2 with TRBJ2-7, with D uncertain. The V end was cut by 5 bases, the J end by 5 bases, with 16 bases between. The CDR3 is 14 residues long. In germline, CDR1 is SGHTA, CDR2 FQGNSA. The CDR3 loop is CASSPAKGGHEQYF. CDR3 nucleotides: TGTGCCAGCAGCCCTGCCAAGGGTGGACACGAGCAGTACTTC.

The chain couples TRBV5-1 to TRBJ2-3; D uncertain. Trimming shortened V by 4 bases and J by 2 bases, and 8 bases separated the two germline ends. This CDR3 spans 13 amino acids. Germline CDR1 SGHRS, CDR2 YFSETQ. The CDR3 loop reads CASSMASTDTQYF. CDR3 nucleotide sequence: TGCGCCAGCAGCATGGCCTCCACAGATACGCAGTATTTT.

V gene TRBV5-4 combines with J gene TRBJ2-4; either TRBD1 or TRBD2 may fit D (5 bases each). Near its end, the DNA agrees better with TRBJ2-7, so the J call may be wrong. CDR1 is SGHNT and CDR2 is YYREEE in the germline V gene (reference sequence). The CDR3 totals 14 residues. CDR3 loop: CASSLAGIGDEQYF. Here the CDR3 DNA reads TGTGCCAGCAGCTTGGCAGGGATCGGGGACGAGCAGTACTTC.

The chain is built from TRBV18 and TRBJ2-7, with TRBD1 matching 9 bases. V gave up 6 bases and J gave up 7 bases; unmatched junction bases: 16. This CDR3 is built from 16 residues. Germline V gene data show CDR1 as KGHSH and CDR2 as LQKENI. In DNA form, the CDR3 reads TGTGCCAGCTCCCCGTACCACGTGAGACAGGGGGGTGAGCAGTACTTC. Translating gives CASSPYHVRQGGEQYF.

V gene TRBV18 combines with J gene TRBJ2-5; TRBD2 agrees at 9 bases. The CDR3 totals 15 residues. Per germline, CDR1 KGHSH and CDR2 LQKENI. Trimming removed 3 bases from V and 3 bases from J; junction bases left unmatched: 5. The CDR3 reads CASSPTSGSEETQYF. The CDR3 coding sequence is TGTGCCAGCTCACCGACTAGCGGAAGTGAAGAGACCCAGTACTTC.

V is TRBV10-3 and J is TRBJ1-1; possibly TRBD1 for D (5 bases). The CDR3 totals 12 residues. Trimming took off 6 bases at V and 2 bases at J, with 7 bases between the two ends. In germline, CDR1 is ENHRY, CDR2 SYGVKD. The CDR3 spells CAIRTANTEAFF. CDR3 coding DNA: TGTGCCATCAGGACAGCAAACACTGAAGCTTTCTTT.

This clonotype occurred a few times. The chain links TRBV12-5 to TRBJ1-5, with 7 bases matching TRBD1. Germline-derived CDR1 and CDR2 are LGHNT and FRNRAP. V trimming: 5 bases; J trimming: 1 base; junction bases outside the gene matches: 8. CDR3 length: 16 residues. The CDR3: CASGERQGESNQPQHF. The CDR3 bases are TGTGCTAGTGGTGAACGACAGGGTGAGAGCAATCAGCCCCAGCATTTT.

The DNA for the CDR3 is TGTGCCACCAGTGGACAAGCAAGCAATCAGCCCCAGCATTTT. Residues: CATSGQASNQPQHF. The V and J genes are TRBV15 and TRBJ1-5, with a possible D match to TRBD1 (5 bases). Germline V lookup: CDR1 LNHNV, CDR2 YYDKDF (reference sequence). Trimming took off 6 bases at V and 1 base at J, with 10 bases between the two ends. The CDR3 sequence is 14 residues long. The full variable domain, completed using reference TRBV15 and TRBJ1-5, is DAMVIQNPRYQVTQFGKPVTLSCSQTLNHNVMYWYQQKSSQAPKLLFHYYDKDFNNEADTPDNFQSRRPNTSFCFLDIRSPGLGDTAMYLCATSGQASNQPQHFGDGTRLSIL.

CDR3 DNA sequence: TGTGCCAGCAGTTTCAGTCCTAGCGGGAGGGCCCTTTGGTACAATGAGCAGTTCTTC. Protein sequence: CASSFSPSGRALWYNEQFF. The chain joins TRBV28 to TRBJ2-1, with 12 nucleotides matching TRBD2. CDR3 length: 19 residues. Germline V gene sequence: CDR1 MDHEN, CDR2 SYDVKM. V was clipped by 3 bases and J by 4 bases; unmatched bases: 13.